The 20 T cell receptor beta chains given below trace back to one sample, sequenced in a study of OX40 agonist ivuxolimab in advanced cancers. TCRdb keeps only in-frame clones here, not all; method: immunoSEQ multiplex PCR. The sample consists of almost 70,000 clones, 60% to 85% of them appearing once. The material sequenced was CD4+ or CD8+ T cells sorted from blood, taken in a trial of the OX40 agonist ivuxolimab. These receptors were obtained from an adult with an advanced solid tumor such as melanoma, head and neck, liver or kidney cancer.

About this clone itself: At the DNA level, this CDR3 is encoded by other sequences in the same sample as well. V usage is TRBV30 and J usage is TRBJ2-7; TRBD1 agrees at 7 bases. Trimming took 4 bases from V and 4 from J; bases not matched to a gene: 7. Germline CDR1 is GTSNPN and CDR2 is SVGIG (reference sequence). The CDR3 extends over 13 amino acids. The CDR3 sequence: CAWKGAGLYEQYF. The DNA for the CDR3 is TGTGCCTGGAAGGGGGCAGGGTTGTACGAGCAGTACTTC. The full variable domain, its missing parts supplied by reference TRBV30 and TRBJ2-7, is SQTIHQWPATLVQPVGSPLSLECTVEGTSNPNLYWYRQAAGRGLQLLFYSVGIGQISSEVPQNLSASRPQDRQFILSSKKLLLSDSGFYLCAWKGAGLYEQYFGPGTRLTVT.

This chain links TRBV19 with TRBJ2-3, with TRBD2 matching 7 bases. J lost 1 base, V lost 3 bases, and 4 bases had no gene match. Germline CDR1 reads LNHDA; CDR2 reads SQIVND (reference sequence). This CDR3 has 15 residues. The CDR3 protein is CASSIPAGGTDTQYF. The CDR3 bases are TGTGCCAGTAGTATCCCCGCGGGGGGCACAGATACGCAGTATTTT.

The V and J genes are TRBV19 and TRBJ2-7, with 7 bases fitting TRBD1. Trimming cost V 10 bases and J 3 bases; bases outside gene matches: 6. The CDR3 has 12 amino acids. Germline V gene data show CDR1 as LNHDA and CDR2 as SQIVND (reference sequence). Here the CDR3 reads CATPGQLYEQYF. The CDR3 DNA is TGTGCCACACCGGGACAGCTCTACGAGCAGTACTTC. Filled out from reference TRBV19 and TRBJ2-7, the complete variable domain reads DGGITQSPKYLFRKEGQNVTLSCEQNLNHDAMYWYRQDPGQGLRLIYYSQIVNDFQKGDIAEGYSVSREKKESFPLTVTSAQKNPTAFYLCATPGQLYEQYFGPGTRLTVT.

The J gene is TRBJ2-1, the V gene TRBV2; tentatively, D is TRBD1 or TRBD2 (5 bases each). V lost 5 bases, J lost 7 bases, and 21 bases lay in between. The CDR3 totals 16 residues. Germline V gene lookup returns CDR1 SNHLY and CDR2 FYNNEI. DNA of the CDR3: TGTGCCAGCAGTTCCTCGGGACGGGCTAGCACTAATGAGCAGTTCTTC. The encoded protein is CASSSSGRASTNEQFF.

The chain's CDR3 is CASSLAGNSGNTIYF. CDR3 bases: TGCGCCAGCAGCTTGGCCGGGAACTCTGGAAACACCATATATTTT. The J gene is TRBJ1-3, the V gene TRBV5-1; D unresolved. This CDR3 spans 15 amino acids. Per germline, CDR1 SGHRS and CDR2 YFSETQ. V shed 0 bases and J shed 0 bases, with 7 bases lying between them.

CDR3 DNA: TGCGCCAGCAGGCCTACCCCCGGGACGGAAAACTCTGGAAACACCATATATTTT. Amino acid sequence: CASRPTPGTENSGNTIYF. The V call is TRBV10-1, the J call TRBJ1-3; the D gene is possibly TRBD1 (5 bases). CDR1 is WNHNN, CDR2 SYGVQD, per germline (reference sequence). The CDR3 extends over 18 amino acids. V lost 6 bases and J 0 bases, leaving 21 bases between the germline ends.

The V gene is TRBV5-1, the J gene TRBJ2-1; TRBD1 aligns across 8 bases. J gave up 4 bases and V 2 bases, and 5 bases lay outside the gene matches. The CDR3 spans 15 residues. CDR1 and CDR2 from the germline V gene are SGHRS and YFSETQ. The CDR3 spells CASSFGQGPYNEQFF. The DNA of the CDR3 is TGCGCCAGCAGCTTTGGACAGGGACCGTACAATGAGCAGTTCTTC. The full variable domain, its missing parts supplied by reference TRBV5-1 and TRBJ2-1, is KAGVTQTPRYLIKTRGQQVTLSCSPISGHRSVSWYQQTPGQGLQFLFEYFSETQRNKGNFPGRFSGRQFSNSRSEMNVSTLELGDSALYLCASSFGQGPYNEQFFGPGTRLTVL.

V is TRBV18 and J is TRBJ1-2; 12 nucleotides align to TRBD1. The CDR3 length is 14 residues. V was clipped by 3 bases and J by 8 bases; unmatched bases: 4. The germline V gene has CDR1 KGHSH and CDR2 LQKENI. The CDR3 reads CASSPWDRGQGYTF. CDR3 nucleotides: TGTGCCAGCTCACCGTGGGACAGGGGGCAGGGCTACACCTTC.

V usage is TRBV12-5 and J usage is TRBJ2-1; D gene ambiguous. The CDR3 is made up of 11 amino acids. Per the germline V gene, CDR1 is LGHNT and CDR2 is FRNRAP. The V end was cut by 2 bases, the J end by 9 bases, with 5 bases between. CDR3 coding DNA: TGTGCTAGTGGTTTGTATAGTGAGCAGTTCTTC. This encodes CASGLYSEQFF. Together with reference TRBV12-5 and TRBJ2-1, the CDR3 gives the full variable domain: DARVTQTPRHKVTEMGQEVTMRCQPILGHNTVFWYRQTMMQGLELLAYFRNRAPLDDSGMPKDRFSAEMPDATLATLKIQPSEPRDSAVYFCASGLYSEQFFGPGTRLTVL.

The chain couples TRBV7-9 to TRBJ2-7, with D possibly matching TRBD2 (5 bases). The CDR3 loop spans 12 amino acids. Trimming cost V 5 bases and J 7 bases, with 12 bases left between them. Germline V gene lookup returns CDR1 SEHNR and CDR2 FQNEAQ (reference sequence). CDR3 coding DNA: TGTGCCAGCAGCCACGGGGTAGGAGAGCAGTACTTC. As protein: CASSHGVGEQYF.

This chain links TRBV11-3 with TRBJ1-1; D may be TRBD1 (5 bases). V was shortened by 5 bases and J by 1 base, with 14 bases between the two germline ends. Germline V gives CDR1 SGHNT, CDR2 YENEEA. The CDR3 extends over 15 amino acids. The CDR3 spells CASSVAGTANTEAFF. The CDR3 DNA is TGTGCCAGCAGCGTAGCCGGGACGGCGAACACTGAAGCTTTCTTT.

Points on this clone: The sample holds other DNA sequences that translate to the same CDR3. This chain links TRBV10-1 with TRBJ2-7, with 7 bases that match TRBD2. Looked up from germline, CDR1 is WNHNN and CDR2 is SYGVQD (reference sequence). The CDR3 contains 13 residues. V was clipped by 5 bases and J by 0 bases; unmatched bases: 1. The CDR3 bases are TGCGCCAGCAGTAGCGGGAACTCCTACGAGCAGTACTTC. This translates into CASSSGNSYEQYF.

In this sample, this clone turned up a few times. The CDR3 is CASSLDRLSSYEQYF. The CDR3 DNA reads as TGTGCCAGCAGCTTGGACAGGCTAAGCTCCTACGAGCAGTACTTC. V usage is TRBV11-1 and J usage is TRBJ2-7; TRBD1 matches at 7 bases. The trim removed 3 bases at V and 0 bases at J, leaving 5 bases unmatched. CDR3 size: 15 residues. Germline CDR1 SGHAT, CDR2 FQDESV (reference sequence).

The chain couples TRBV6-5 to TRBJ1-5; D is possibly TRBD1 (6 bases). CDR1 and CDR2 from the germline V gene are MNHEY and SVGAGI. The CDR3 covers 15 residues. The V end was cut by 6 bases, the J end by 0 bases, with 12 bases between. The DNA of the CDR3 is TGTGCCAGCAGCCACTTACAGGGTAGCAATCAGCCCCAGCATTTT. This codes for CASSHLQGSNQPQHF.

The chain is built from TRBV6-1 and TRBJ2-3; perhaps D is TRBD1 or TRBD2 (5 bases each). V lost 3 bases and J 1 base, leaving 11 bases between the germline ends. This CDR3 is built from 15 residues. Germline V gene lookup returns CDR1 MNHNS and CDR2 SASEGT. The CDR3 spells CASSENGAGTDTQYF. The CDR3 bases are TGTGCCAGCAGTGAGAACGGGGCGGGCACAGATACGCAGTATTTT.

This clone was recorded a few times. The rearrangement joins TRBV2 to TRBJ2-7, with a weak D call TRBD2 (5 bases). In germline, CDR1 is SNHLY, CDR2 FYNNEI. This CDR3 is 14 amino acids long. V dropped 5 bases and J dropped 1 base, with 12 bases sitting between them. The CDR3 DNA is TGTGCCAGCAGTTCGGACCCGGGGTCCTACGAGCAGTACTTC. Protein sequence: CASSSDPGSYEQYF.

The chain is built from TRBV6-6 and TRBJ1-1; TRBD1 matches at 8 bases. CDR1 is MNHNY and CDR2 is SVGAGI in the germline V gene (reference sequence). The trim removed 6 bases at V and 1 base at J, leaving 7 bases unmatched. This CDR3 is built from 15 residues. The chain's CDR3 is CASRLTGQENTEAFF. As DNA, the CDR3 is TGTGCCAGCAGGCTAACGGGACAGGAGAACACTGAAGCTTTCTTT.

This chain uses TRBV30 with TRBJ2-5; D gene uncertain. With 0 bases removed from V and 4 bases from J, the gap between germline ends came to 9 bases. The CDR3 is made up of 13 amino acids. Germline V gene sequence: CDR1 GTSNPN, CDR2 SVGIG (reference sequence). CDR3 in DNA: TGTGCCTGGAGTGTCCCGGTTGTAGAGACCCAGTACTTC. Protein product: CAWSVPVVETQYF.

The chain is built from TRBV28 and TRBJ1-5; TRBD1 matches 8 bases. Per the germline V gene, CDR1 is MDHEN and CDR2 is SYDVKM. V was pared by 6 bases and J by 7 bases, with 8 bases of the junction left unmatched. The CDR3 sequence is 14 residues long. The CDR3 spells CASSPGGSGQPQHF. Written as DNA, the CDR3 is TGTGCCAGCAGCCCAGGGGGCTCGGGGCAGCCCCAGCATTTT.

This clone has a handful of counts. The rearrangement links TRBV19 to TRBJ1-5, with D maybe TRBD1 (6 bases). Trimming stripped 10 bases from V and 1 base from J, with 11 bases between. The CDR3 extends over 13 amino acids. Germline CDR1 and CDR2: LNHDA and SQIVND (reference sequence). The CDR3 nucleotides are TGTGCCACCCGGAGGGGGAGCAATCAGCCCCAGCATTTT. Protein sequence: CATRRGSNQPQHF.